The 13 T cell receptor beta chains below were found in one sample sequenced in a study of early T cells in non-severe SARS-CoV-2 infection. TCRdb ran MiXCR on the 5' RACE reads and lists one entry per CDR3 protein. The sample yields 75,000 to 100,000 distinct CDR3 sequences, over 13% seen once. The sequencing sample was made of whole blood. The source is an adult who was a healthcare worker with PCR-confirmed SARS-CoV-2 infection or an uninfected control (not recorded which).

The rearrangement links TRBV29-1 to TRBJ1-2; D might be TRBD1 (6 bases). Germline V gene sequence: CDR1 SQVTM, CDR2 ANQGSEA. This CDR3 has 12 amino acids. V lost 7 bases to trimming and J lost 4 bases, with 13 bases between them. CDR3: CSDRTAAYGYTF. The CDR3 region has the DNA TGCAGCGATCGGACAGCCGCCTATGGCTACACCTTC. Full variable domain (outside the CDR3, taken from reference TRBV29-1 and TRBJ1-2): SAVISQKPSRDICQRGTSLTIQCQVDSQVTMMFWYRQQPGQSLTLIATANQGSEATYESGFVIDKFPISRPNLTFSTLTVSNMSPEDSSIYLCSDRTAAYGYTFGSGTRLTVV.

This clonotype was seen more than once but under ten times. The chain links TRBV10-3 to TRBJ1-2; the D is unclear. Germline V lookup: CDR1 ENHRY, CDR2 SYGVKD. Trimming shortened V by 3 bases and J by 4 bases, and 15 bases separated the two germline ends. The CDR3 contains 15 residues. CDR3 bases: TGTGCCATCAGTGAAGGGAGAGAGACCTTCTATGGCTACACCTTC. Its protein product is CAISEGRETFYGYTF.

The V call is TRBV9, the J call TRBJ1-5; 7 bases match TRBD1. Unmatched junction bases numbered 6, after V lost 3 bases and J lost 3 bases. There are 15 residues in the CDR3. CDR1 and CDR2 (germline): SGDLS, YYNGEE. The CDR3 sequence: CASSGSGTANQPQHF. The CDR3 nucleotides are TGTGCCAGCAGCGGATCCGGGACAGCCAATCAGCCCCAGCATTTT.

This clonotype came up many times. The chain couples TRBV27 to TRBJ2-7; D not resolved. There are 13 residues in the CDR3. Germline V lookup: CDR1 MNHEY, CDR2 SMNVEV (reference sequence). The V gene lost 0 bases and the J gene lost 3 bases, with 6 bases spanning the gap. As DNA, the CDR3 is TGTGCCAGCAGTTTATCCCCCAACTACGAGCAGTACTTC. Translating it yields CASSLSPNYEQYF.

CDR3 nucleotides: TGTGCCAGCAGCCCAGGCCCGGGGGTTTACTATGGCTACACCTTC. Its protein product is CASSPGPGVYYGYTF. The chain couples TRBV5-4 to TRBJ1-2, with D possibly being TRBD1 (5 bases). CDR1 and CDR2 (germline): SGHNT, YYREEE (reference sequence). V lost 4 bases and J 3 bases, leaving 16 bases between the germline ends. This CDR3 is 15 amino acids long.

In nucleotides, the CDR3 is TGTGCCAGCAGTTATGGAGGAGGGTGGGAGCAGTACTTC. Translating it yields CASSYGGGWEQYF. The rearrangement links TRBV6-6 to TRBJ2-7, with a possible D match to TRBD2 (6 bases). The CDR3 extends over 13 amino acids. V lost 3 bases to trimming and J lost 7 bases, with 13 bases between them. CDR1 and CDR2 from the germline V gene are MNHNY and SVGAGI (reference sequence).

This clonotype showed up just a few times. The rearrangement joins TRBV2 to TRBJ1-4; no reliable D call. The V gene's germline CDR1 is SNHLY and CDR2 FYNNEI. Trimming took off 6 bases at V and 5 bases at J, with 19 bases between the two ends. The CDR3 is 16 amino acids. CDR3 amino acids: CASSFQDGLQNEKLFF. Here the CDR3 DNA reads TGTGCCAGCAGCTTCCAAGACGGACTCCAGAATGAAAAACTGTTTTTT. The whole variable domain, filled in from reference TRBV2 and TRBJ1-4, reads EPEVTQTPSHQVTQMGQEVILRCVPISNHLYFYWYRQILGQKVEFLVSFYNNEISEKSEIFDDQFSVERPDGSNFTLKIRSTKLEDSAMYFCASSFQDGLQNEKLFFGSGTQLSVL.

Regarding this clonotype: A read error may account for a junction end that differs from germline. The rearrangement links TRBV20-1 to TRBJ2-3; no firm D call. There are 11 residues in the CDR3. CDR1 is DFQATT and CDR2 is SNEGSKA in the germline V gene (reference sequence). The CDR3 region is CSAVDRLVDVF. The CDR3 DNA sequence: TGCAGTGCCGTCGATCGGTTGGTAGACGTTTTT.

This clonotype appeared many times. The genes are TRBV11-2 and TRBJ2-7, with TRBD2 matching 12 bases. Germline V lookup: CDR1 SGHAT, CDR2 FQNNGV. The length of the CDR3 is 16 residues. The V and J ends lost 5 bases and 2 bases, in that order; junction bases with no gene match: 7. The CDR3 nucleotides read TGTGCCAGCAGCCCGTACGGACTAGCGGGGCCCTACGAGCAGTACTTC. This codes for CASSPYGLAGPYEQYF.

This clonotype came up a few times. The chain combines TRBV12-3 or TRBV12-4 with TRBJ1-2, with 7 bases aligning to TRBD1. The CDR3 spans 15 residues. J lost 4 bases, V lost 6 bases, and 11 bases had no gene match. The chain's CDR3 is CASRRQGGYVYGYTF. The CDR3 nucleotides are TGTGCCAGCAGAAGACAGGGCGGCTATGTCTATGGCTACACCTTC.

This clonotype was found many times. The CDR3 DNA follows: TGTGCCAGCACCGCAGGTTCCAGGGATCCTAATGAAAAACTGTTTTTT. Translation gives CASTAGSRDPNEKLFF. The rearrangement uses TRBV7-9 and TRBJ1-4; D perhaps matches TRBD1 (5 bases). Germline V gene lookup returns CDR1 SEHNR and CDR2 FQNEAQ (reference sequence). The ends were cut back, 7 bases at V and 3 bases at J, with 18 bases in the middle. The CDR3 runs 16 residues.

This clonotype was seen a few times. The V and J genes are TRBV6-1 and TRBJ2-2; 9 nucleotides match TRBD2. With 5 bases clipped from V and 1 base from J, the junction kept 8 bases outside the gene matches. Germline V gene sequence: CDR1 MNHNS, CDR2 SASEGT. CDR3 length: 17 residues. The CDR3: CASSIGLAGRNTGELFF. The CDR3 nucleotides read TGTGCCAGCAGTATCGGGCTAGCGGGACGGAACACCGGGGAGCTGTTTTTT.

This CDR3 reads CASSVGGRMNTGELFF. The CDR3 DNA reads TGTGCCAGCAGCGTAGGCGGGAGAATGAACACCGGGGAGCTGTTTTTT. The chain has TRBV9 and TRBJ2-2, with 7 bases lining up with TRBD2. Germline CDR1 is SGDLS and CDR2 is YYNGEE. With V trimmed by 0 bases and J by 1 base, 3 bases remained unmatched. The CDR3 runs 16 residues.